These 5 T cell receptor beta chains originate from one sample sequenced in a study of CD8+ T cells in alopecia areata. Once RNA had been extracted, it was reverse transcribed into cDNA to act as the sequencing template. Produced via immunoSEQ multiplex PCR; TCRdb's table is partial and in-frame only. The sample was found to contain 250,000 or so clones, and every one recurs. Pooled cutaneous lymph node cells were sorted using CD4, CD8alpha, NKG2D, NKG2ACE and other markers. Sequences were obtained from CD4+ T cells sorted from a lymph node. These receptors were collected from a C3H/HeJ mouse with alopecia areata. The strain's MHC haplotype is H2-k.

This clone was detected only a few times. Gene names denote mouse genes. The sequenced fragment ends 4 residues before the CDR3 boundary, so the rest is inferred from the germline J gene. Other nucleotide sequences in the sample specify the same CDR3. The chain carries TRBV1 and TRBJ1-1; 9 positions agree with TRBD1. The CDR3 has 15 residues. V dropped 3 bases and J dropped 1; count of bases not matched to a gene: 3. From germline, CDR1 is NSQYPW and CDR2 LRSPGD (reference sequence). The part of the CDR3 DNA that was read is TGCACCTGCAGTGCCGCGGGACAGGGGAACACA. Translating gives CTCSAAGQGNT. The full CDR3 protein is CTCSAAGQGNTEVFF.

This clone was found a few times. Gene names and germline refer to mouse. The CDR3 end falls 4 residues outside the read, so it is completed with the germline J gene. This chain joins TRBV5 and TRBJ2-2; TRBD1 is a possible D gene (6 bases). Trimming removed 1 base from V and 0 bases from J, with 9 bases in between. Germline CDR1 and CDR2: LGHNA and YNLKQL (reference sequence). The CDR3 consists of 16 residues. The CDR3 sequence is CASSQGRGSNTGQLYF. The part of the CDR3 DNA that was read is TGTGCCAGCAGCCAAGGCAGGGGCTCAAACACCGGG.

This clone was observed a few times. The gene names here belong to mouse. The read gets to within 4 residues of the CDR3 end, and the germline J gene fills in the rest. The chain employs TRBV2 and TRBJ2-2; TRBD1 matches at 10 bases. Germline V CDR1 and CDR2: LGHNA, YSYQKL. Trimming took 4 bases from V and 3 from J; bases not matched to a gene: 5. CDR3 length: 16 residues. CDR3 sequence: CASSPRQGADTGQLYF. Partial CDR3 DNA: TGTGCCAGCAGCCCCCGACAGGGGGCTGACACCGGG.

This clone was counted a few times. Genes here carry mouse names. CDR3 bases read: TGTGCCAGCAGCCAGAGGGGGGCACAAGAC. This encodes CASSQRGAQD. The whole CDR3 protein reads CASSQRGAQDTQYF. The rearrangement joins TRBV5 to TRBJ2-5; the D gene is possibly TRBD2 (7 bases). The read halts 4 residues ahead of the CDR3 end, with the missing end drawn from the germline J gene. V lost 3 bases to trimming and J lost 3 bases, with 10 bases between them. Germline V gene sequence: CDR1 LGHNA, CDR2 YNLKQL (reference sequence). The CDR3 runs to 14 residues.

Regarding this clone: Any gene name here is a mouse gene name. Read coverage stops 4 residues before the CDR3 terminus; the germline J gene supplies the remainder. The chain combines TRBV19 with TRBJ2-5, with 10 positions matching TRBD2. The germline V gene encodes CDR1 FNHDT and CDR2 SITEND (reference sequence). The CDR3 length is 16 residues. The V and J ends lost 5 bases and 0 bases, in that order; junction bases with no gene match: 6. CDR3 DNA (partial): TGTGCCAGCAGGACACTGGGGGGGATTAACCAAGAC. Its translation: CASRTLGGINQD. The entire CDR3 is CASRTLGGINQDTQYF.